The 32 T cell receptor beta chains presented below share a single source sample, sequenced in a study of shared clonotypes between healthy human individuals (TCRdb year 2020). The library was obtained by the immunoSEQ multiplex PCR assay. What TCRdb holds here is the immuneACCESS table cut down to in-frame rearrangements. Part of the clones is not present; checked against another copy, under half of the missing clones reflect an unresolved V gene, and the others are unexplained. The sample table records some 1,600,000 clones; about 98% of these occur just once. Clones ranked in the top ten supply approximately 0.45% of the sample. The sample consisted of naive CD4+ T cells sorted from blood. The meaning of the sample's cell subset or site label: CD45RA+ positively selected. Source of these receptors: a man younger than 40 in good health.

This chain's CDR3 is CAWSTDRVYTEAFF. The CDR3, as DNA: TGTGCCTGGAGCACGGACAGGGTATACACTGAAGCTTTCTTT. The gene calls are TRBV30 and TRBJ1-1, with 8 positions matching TRBD1. The CDR3 length is 14 residues. The germline CDR1 and CDR2 sequences are GTSNPN and SVGIG (reference sequence). The trim removed 3 bases at V and 3 bases at J, leaving 6 bases unmatched.

This rearrangement joins TRBV7-9 to TRBJ2-1; D could derive from TRBD1 or TRBD2 (5 bases each). From germline, CDR1 is SEHNR and CDR2 FQNEAQ (reference sequence). Deletions cut 6 bases from V and 4 bases from J, with 19 bases between. CDR3 length equals 16 residues. The CDR3 DNA reads as TGTGCCAGCAGGCCTTCCCGGGACCGAAGATACAATGAGCAGTTCTTC. Translation gives CASRPSRDRRYNEQFF.

The chain has TRBV5-5 and TRBJ2-7; weak D call: TRBD2 (6 bases). Trimming took 0 bases from V and 2 from J, leaving 12 bases between them. This CDR3 spans 15 amino acids. From germline, CDR1 is SGHKS and CDR2 YYEKEE (reference sequence). CDR3 residues: CASSLVAGTPYEQYF. The CDR3, as DNA: TGTGCCAGCAGCTTGGTTGCAGGGACTCCCTACGAGCAGTACTTC.

The chain joins TRBV7-2 to TRBJ2-1, with D perhaps assigned TRBD1 or TRBD2 (6 bases each). Germline CDR1 reads SGHTA; CDR2 reads FQGNSA. V was cut by 7 bases and J by 4 bases, with 11 bases left in between. The CDR3 covers 13 residues. CDR3 DNA sequence: TGTGCCAGCAACGGAGGGGGGTACAATGAGCAGTTCTTC. It translates to CASNGGGYNEQFF.

This chain links TRBV9 with TRBJ2-7; maybe TRBD1 (7 bases). Germline assignment: CDR1 SGDLS and CDR2 YYNGEE. This CDR3 has 11 amino acids. The CDR3 DNA reads as TGTGCCAGCAGCGGGGGGGACAGCCTGTTCGTT. Translating it yields CASSGGDSLFV.

Concerning this clone itself: One end of the junction varies from germline; a read error may be responsible. The J gene is TRBJ2-7, the V gene TRBV28; a possible D gene is TRBD2 (6 bases). The germline gives CDR1 MDHEN, CDR2 SYDVKM. The CDR3 consists of 10 residues. The CDR3 protein is CASSGTYPTF. The CDR3 DNA follows: TGTGCCTCCAGTGGGACTTACCCGACGTTC.

The chain links TRBV18 to TRBJ2-5; the D is unclear. The V end was cut by 5 bases, the J end by 5 bases, with 15 bases between. Germline CDR1 reads KGHSH; CDR2 reads LQKENI. The CDR3 sequence is 14 residues long. The CDR3 sequence: CASSSPPSLETQYF. As DNA, the CDR3 is TGTGCCAGCTCATCGCCACCGAGCTTGGAGACCCAGTACTTC.

The J gene is TRBJ1-2, the V gene TRBV6-6; D is unclear. CDR1 and CDR2 from the germline V gene are MNHNY and SVGAGI (reference sequence). V was shortened by 0 bases and J by 8 bases, with 13 bases between the two germline ends. The CDR3 is made up of 14 amino acids. The CDR3, as DNA: TGTGCCAGCAGTTACTCATTCGAGGTGTGGGGCTACACCTTC. As protein: CASSYSFEVWGYTF.

As to this clone: Additional DNA sequences in this sample encode the identical CDR3. This chain connects TRBV7-9 to TRBJ2-2; D ambiguous. Germline lookup yields CDR1 SEHNR and CDR2 FQNEAQ (reference sequence). V gave up 5 bases and J gave up 3 bases, with 4 bases separating them. The CDR3 sequence is 12 residues long. This CDR3 is CASSRYTGELFF. CDR3 sequence (DNA): TGTGCCAGCAGCCGTTACACCGGGGAGCTGTTTTTT.

V usage is TRBV5-8 and J usage is TRBJ2-1; possible D gene TRBD1, 6 bases. CDR1 is SGHTS, CDR2 YDEGEE, per germline. The CDR3 loop spans 12 amino acids. The germline V and J ends were trimmed by 0 bases and 10 bases, with 8 bases remaining between them. The CDR3 spells CASSLVQGEQFF. The CDR3, as DNA: TGTGCCAGCAGCTTGGTACAGGGAGAGCAGTTCTTC.

V gene TRBV5-4 combines with J gene TRBJ2-3; perhaps TRBD1 as D (5 bases). This CDR3 is 14 amino acids long. V was shortened by 3 bases and J by 2 bases, with 10 bases between the two germline ends. Germline CDR1 is SGHNT and CDR2 is YYREEE (reference sequence). The CDR3 region has the DNA TGTGCCAGCAGCTCGGCGACAGACACAGATACGCAGTATTTT. This codes for CASSSATDTDTQYF.

The chain carries TRBV19 and TRBJ1-2; D gene ambiguous. The germline V and J ends were trimmed by 0 bases and 2 bases, with 4 bases remaining between them. The CDR3 consists of 13 residues. The germline gives CDR1 LNHDA, CDR2 SQIVND (reference sequence). CDR3 amino acids: CASSIDSNYGYTF. The CDR3 region has the DNA TGTGCCAGTAGTATAGACAGCAACTATGGCTACACCTTC.

V usage is TRBV28 and J usage is TRBJ1-5; D possibly corresponds to TRBD1 (6 bases). Trimming removed 4 bases at V and 2 bases at J, with 18 bases between. The CDR3 totals 17 residues. Germline V gene lookup returns CDR1 MDHEN and CDR2 SYDVKM. CDR3 region: CASSSQTFRGGNQPQHF. The DNA of the CDR3 is TGTGCCAGCAGTTCCCAGACCTTCAGGGGTGGCAATCAGCCCCAGCATTTT.

The rearrangement joins TRBV28 to TRBJ1-5; tentatively, D is TRBD1 (5 bases). The CDR3 spans 16 residues. Germline V gene lookup returns CDR1 MDHEN and CDR2 SYDVKM. Trimming stripped 4 bases from V and 4 bases from J, with 17 bases between. The CDR3 DNA sequence: TGTGCCAGCAGTTCCCCGGGAGGGGTTCAAAATCAGCCCCAGCATTTT. This sequence encodes CASSSPGGVQNQPQHF.

This CDR3 is CASSLDLWQGPGSLSEQFF. For the CDR3, the DNA is TGCGCCAGCAGCTTGGATCTCTGGCAGGGGCCGGGGTCGTTGAGTGAGCAGTTCTTC. The chain recombines TRBV5-1 with TRBJ2-1; D may be TRBD1 (6 bases). CDR1 and CDR2 (germline): SGHRS, YFSETQ. The V and J ends lost 0 bases and 9 bases respectively, with 28 bases between them. The CDR3 consists of 19 residues.

This chain's CDR3 is CATRQGPNTGELFF. CDR3 DNA: TGTGCCACCCGACAGGGGCCGAACACCGGGGAGCTGTTTTTT. J is TRBJ2-2 and V is TRBV14; TRBD1 aligns across 8 bases. Germline-derived CDR1 and CDR2 are SGHDN and FVKESK. The CDR3 extends over 14 amino acids. The ends lost 10 bases at V and 0 bases at J; junction bases unmatched: 4.

The gene calls are TRBV5-1 and TRBJ1-4; D perhaps matches TRBD1 (5 bases). V lost 4 bases to trimming and J lost 4 bases, with 11 bases between them. This CDR3 has 14 residues. CDR1 and CDR2 (germline): SGHRS, YFSETQ. CDR3 region: CASSMGGINEKLFF. The CDR3 DNA reads as TGCGCCAGCAGCATGGGGGGGATTAATGAAAAACTGTTTTTT.

This clone was detected once. The V gene is TRBV15, the J gene TRBJ2-3; 11 bases are a match to TRBD1. Germline lookup yields CDR1 LNHNV and CDR2 YYDKDF (reference sequence). CDR3 length equals 18 residues. V trimming: 6 bases; J trimming: 7 bases; junction bases outside the gene matches: 18. In nucleotides, the CDR3 is TGTGCCACCAGGCTCTACTTTCCGGACAGGGGGCTGTTAAATACGCAGTATTTT. It specifies CATRLYFPDRGLLNTQYF.

In nucleotides, the CDR3 is TGTGCCAGTAGATGGGACTCCGGCTTTGGGAACACCATATATTTT. This codes for CASRWDSGFGNTIYF. The chain combines TRBV19 with TRBJ1-3, with D possibly matching TRBD1 (5 bases). Germline values: CDR1 LNHDA, CDR2 SQIVND (reference sequence). V was trimmed by 6 bases and J by 7 bases, leaving 19 bases between them. The CDR3 runs to 15 residues.

This chain connects TRBV5-1 to TRBJ2-1; tentative D call: TRBD2 (5 bases). The CDR3 extends over 12 amino acids. The V gene's germline CDR1 is SGHRS and CDR2 YFSETQ. With 4 bases removed from V and 13 bases from J, the gap between germline ends came to 15 bases. The CDR3 region has the DNA TGCGCCAGCAGCCGGGGTAGGCTCCCACAGTTCTTC. Amino acid sequence: CASSRGRLPQFF.

This chain joins TRBV6-6 and TRBJ2-5; D uncertain. The germline V and J ends were trimmed by 0 bases and 1 base, with 6 bases remaining between them. CDR3 length: 14 amino acids. Looked up from germline, CDR1 is MNHNY and CDR2 is SVGAGI (reference sequence). This chain's CDR3 is CASSYSSFQETQYF. The CDR3 DNA reads TGTGCCAGCAGTTACTCCTCCTTCCAAGAGACCCAGTACTTC.

The V and J genes are TRBV29-1 and TRBJ2-7, with D perhaps TRBD1 (7 bases). This CDR3 region has 13 residues. The germline V gene encodes CDR1 SQVTM and CDR2 ANQGSEA. V lost 6 bases to trimming and J lost 3 bases, with 15 bases between them. The CDR3 sequence is CSVSSGGFYEQYF. Written as DNA, the CDR3 is TGCAGCGTCAGTTCAGGGGGGTTCTACGAGCAGTACTTC.

The rearrangement links TRBV29-1 to TRBJ2-7; D gene ambiguous. Trimming stripped 4 bases from V and 1 base from J, with 11 bases between. CDR3 size: 13 residues. CDR1 is SQVTM, CDR2 ANQGSEA, per germline. The CDR3 protein is CSVVAVGSYEQYF. The CDR3 DNA follows: TGCAGCGTTGTCGCGGTAGGGTCCTACGAGCAGTACTTC.

The CDR3 spells CASSVEEGGYYGYTF. As DNA, the CDR3 is TGTGCCAGCAGCGTAGAGGAAGGGGGTTACTATGGCTACACCTTC. The rearrangement links TRBV9 to TRBJ1-2, with TRBD1 as a possible D gene (6 bases). The V end lost 0 bases, the J end lost 3 bases, and 12 bases lay between the germline ends. Germline V gives CDR1 SGDLS, CDR2 YYNGEE. The CDR3 has 15 amino acids.

In this sample, this clone turned up once. The rearrangement links TRBV10-3 to TRBJ2-7; TRBD2 matches at 9 bases. Germline V gene sequence: CDR1 ENHRY, CDR2 SYGVKD. This CDR3 spans 16 amino acids. With V trimmed by 0 bases and J by 0 bases, 3 bases remained unmatched. CDR3 loop: CAISESGLADSYEQYF. DNA of the CDR3: TGTGCCATCAGTGAGTCGGGACTAGCAGACTCCTACGAGCAGTACTTC.

The gene calls are TRBV5-1 and TRBJ2-2; D may match TRBD1 or TRBD2 (5 bases each). The length of the CDR3 is 15 residues. Germline assignment: CDR1 SGHRS and CDR2 YFSETQ. V was cut by 2 bases and J by 0 bases, with 8 bases left in between. DNA of the CDR3: TGCGCCAGCAGCTTTGGGGGAACGAACACCGGGGAGCTGTTTTTT. It yields the protein CASSFGGTNTGELFF.

The V call is TRBV6-1, the J call TRBJ2-7; D may match TRBD1 or TRBD2 (5 bases each). Between the trimmed V and J ends, which lost 1 base and 6 bases, there was a span of 19 bases. Per the germline V gene, CDR1 is MNHNS and CDR2 is SASEGT. The CDR3 runs 16 residues. CDR3 DNA: TGTGCCAGCAGTGAAGGAGGTGTCTTCGGGGCTAGCGAGCAGTACTTC. This codes for CASSEGGVFGASEQYF.

This chain connects TRBV20-1 to TRBJ2-5; possible D gene TRBD1, 5 bases. The V end lost 4 bases, the J end lost 4 bases, and 7 bases lay between the germline ends. The CDR3 has 11 residues. In germline, CDR1 is DFQATT, CDR2 SNEGSKA (reference sequence). The CDR3 reads CSATGRETQYF. The CDR3 DNA is TGCAGTGCTACAGGGCGAGAGACCCAGTACTTC.

This clone has a single count. This chain uses TRBV30 with TRBJ2-7; 15 nucleotides agree with TRBD2. Germline V gene data show CDR1 as GTSNPN and CDR2 as SVGIG (reference sequence). The CDR3 extends over 15 amino acids. The trim removed 2 bases at V and 5 bases at J, leaving 4 bases unmatched. The CDR3 reads CAWSMGLAGGDEQYF. CDR3 DNA sequence: TGTGCCTGGAGTATGGGACTAGCGGGAGGCGACGAGCAGTACTTC.

In the case of this clone: Other DNA sequences from this sample encode an identical CDR3 as well. The gene calls are TRBV28 and TRBJ2-5; D is uncertain. This CDR3 comprises 12 residues. Germline V gives CDR1 MDHEN, CDR2 SYDVKM. V lost 1 base and J 8 bases, leaving 8 bases between the germline ends. The CDR3 protein is CASSLLAETQYF. For the CDR3, the DNA is TGTGCCAGCAGTTTATTGGCCGAAACCCAGTACTTC.

This chain connects TRBV9 to TRBJ1-3; 9 bases agree with TRBD1. The germline V gene has CDR1 SGDLS and CDR2 YYNGEE. After removal of 0 bases from V and 0 bases from J, the junction contained 1 base not matched to a gene. CDR3 length: 16 residues. The CDR3 loop is CASSVVGQGSGNTIYF. DNA for the CDR3: TGTGCCAGCAGCGTAGTGGGACAGGGCTCTGGAAACACCATATATTTT. Combining the CDR3 with reference TRBV9 and TRBJ1-3 gives the whole variable domain DSGVTQTPKHLITATGQRVTLRCSPRSGDLSVYWYQQSLDQGLQFLIQYYNGEERAKGNILERFSAQQFPDLHSELNLSSLELGDSALYFCASSVVGQGSGNTIYFGEGSWLTVV.

The genes are TRBV10-3 and TRBJ2-3; 7 bases are shared with TRBD2. Germline V gives CDR1 ENHRY, CDR2 SYGVKD. This CDR3 region has 13 residues. After removal of 6 bases from V and 5 bases from J, the junction contained 5 bases not matched to a gene. This CDR3 reads CAIRPASGDTQYF. Written as DNA, the CDR3 is TGTGCCATCAGACCCGCTAGCGGAGATACGCAGTATTTT.